This TCR beta chain was retrieved from a study of spatial heterogeneity in lung cancer (dated by TCRdb to between 2018 and 2020). Background on the whole study: Donors were some 67 patients with early-stage, untreated non-small cell lung cancer from the lung TRACERx cohort. Follow-up PBMC samples were sequenced whenever available, with a median time to follow-up of around two years after resection. Beta-chain transcripts were consistently detected in greater numbers than alpha-chain transcripts, which likely reflected higher beta-chain transcript abundance. In the raw uncorrected reads, each unique combination of TCR and UMI appeared more than ten times on average. The study quantitatively compared TCR alpha and beta repertoires across multiple tumor regions, matched nontumor lung and blood in non-small cell lung cancer. Nonsynonymous mutation counts, determined by whole-exome sequencing of tumor tissue, were related to features of the TCR repertoire. Both alpha and beta chains were TCR-sequenced in around 220 tumor regions, roughly 70 matched nontumor lung samples and 56 PBMC samples obtained at surgery. What the research found in general, with its limitations: Confirming at a functional level the hypothesis that regional TCRs recognize regional mutations was considered to require additional single-cell paired TCR alpha and beta sequencing. Ubiquitous expanded tumor TCRs were detected in blood more often at tumor resection than at routine follow-up. Comparisons of baseline and follow-up blood repertoires included only 14 patients.

A note on this clonotype: Its antigen target is currently unknown. Qualities for individual bases were not recorded, and no much larger clone is one base off.

Library prep was done by 5' RACE. For sequencing, a NextSeq 500 was employed. The TCR library protocol attached a unique molecular identifier to each TCR cDNA molecule to allow correction of PCR and sequencing errors. On the authors' methods: TCR identification, UMI-based error correction and CDR3 extraction were all carried out with Decombinator tools. Expanded TCRs were defined as those above a frequency of 2 per 1,000, corresponding to the top 1% of the tumor frequency distribution. Rényi diversity was computed with the R vegan package after subsampling each repertoire 100 times to 5,000 TCRs. CDR3 similarity networks were constructed using string-kernel similarity of amino acid triplets, with links drawn between CDR3s whose pairwise similarity was above 0.82. TCRdb reprocessed the public reads (quality trimming at Q25 with fastp, clone calling with MiXCR) and kept in-frame beta chains. A single entry per CDR3 protein holds the most common genes and DNA from its merged rows. The V and J calls shown here were made by TCRdb, not taken from the authors' results. The sample yields about 110,000 distinct CDR3 sequences; under 14% were counted once. 20% to 25% of the sample goes to the ten largest clones.

The sample's time point, from its label and the paper: blood at routine non-recurrence follow-up after resection. Whole RNA extracted from tumor and nontumor lung tissue, or from cryopreserved PBMC samples, was used for TCR sequencing without cell sorting. Only patients for whom sufficient RNA was available from at least two tumor regions were selected for TCR sequencing. This sequence originates from a female donor with early-stage non-small cell lung cancer. The sample was PBMCs, taken at follow-up.

The CDR3 protein is CASSQEPTGGAEAFF. In nucleotides, the sequence is TGTGCCAGCAGCCAAGAACCAACGGGGGGGGCTGAAGCTTTCTTT. The sequence links TRBV3-1 to TRBJ1-1; a weak D assignment points to TRBD1 (5 bases agree). V is reduced by 0 bases and J by 6 bases, leaving a spacing of 14 bases between them. Including cysteine and phenylalanine, the CDR3 has 15 amino acids. This entry keeps only the CDR3 DNA: 45 bases, framed from base 1. The germline V gene (reference sequence) provides CDR1 LGHDT and CDR2 YNNKEL.